This T cell receptor (beta chain) was recorded in a study of CD8+ T cells in alopecia areata. For the study at large: Treated patients were scored for severity by percent of scalp affected. Findings and caveats of the study: Expanded CD8+ clones among the top 100, as well as scalp clonality, were significantly decreased by tofacitinib.

The germline V gene has CDR1 SGHDT and CDR2 YYEEEE. Trimming took off 1 base at V and 4 bases at J, with 20 bases between the two ends. The CDR3 has 18 amino acids. Regarding this clone: No antigen is known for it.

Extracted from the samples, RNA was reverse transcribed into cDNA to serve as the sequencing template. Repertoires were generated with immunoSEQ multiplex PCR, while TCRdb's copy carries only in-frame clones and drops some. The sample carries roughly 150,000 clones, nearly 55% recorded once. Treatment indicated: oral pan-JAK inhibitor, 5-10 mg twice daily. This sequence was found in a human donor with alopecia areata. This chain joins TRBV5-6 and TRBJ2-2; tentatively, D is TRBD2 (5 bases). The material sequenced was CD8+ T cells sorted from blood, taken at week 4, from a patient treated with tofacitinib. CDR3 loop: CASSLIGGEGMGTGELFF. The CDR3 bases are TGTGCCAGCAGCTTGATTGGTGGAGAGGGCATGGGCACCGGGGAGCTGTTTTTT.